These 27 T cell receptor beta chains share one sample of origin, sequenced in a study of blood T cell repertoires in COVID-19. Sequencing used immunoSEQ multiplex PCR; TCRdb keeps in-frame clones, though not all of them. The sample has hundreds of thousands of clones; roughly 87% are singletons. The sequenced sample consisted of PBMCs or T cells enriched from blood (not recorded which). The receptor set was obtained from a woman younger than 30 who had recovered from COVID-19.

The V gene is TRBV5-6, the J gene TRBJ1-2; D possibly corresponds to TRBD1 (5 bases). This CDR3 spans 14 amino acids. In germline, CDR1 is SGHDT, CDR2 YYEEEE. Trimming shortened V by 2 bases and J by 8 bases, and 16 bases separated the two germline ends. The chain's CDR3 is CASSFFRDYVGYTF. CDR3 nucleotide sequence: TGTGCCAGCAGCTTTTTTAGGGACTATGTGGGCTACACCTTC.

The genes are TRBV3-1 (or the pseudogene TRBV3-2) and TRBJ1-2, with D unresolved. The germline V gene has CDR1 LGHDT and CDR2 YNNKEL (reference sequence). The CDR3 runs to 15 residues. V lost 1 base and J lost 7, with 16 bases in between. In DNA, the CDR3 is TGTGCCAGCAGCCAAGTAGAGGTACAGCGGGGTGGCTACACCTTC. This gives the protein CASSQVEVQRGGYTF.

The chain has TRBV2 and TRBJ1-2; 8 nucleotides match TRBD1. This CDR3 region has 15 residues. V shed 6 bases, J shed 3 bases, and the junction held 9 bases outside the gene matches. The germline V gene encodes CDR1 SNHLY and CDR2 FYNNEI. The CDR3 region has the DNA TGTGCCAGCAGGGACAGGGCCCTTAGGGACTATGGCTACACCTTC. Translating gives CASRDRALRDYGYTF.

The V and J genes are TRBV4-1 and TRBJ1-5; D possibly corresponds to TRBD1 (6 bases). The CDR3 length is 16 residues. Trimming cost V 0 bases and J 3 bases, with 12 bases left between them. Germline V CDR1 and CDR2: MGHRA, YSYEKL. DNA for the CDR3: TGCGCCAGCAGCCAAGATGCGGGGGCAGACAATCAGCCCCAGCATTTT. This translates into CASSQDAGADNQPQHF.

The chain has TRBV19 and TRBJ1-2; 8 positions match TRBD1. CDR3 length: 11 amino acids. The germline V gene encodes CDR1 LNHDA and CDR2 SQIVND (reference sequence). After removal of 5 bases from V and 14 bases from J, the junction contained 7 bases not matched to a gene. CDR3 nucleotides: TGTGCCAGTAGTCGGACAGGGTGGATAACCTTC. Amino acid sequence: CASSRTGWITF. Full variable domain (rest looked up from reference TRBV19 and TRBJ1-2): DGGITQSPKYLFRKEGQNVTLSCEQNLNHDAMYWYRQDPGQGLRLIYYSQIVNDFQKGDIAEGYSVSREKKESFPLTVTSAQKNPTAFYLCASSRTGWITFGSGTRLTVV.

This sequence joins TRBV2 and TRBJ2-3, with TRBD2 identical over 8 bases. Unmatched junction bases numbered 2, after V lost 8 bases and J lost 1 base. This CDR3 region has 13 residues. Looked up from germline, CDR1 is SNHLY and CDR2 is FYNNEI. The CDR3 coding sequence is TGTGCCAGCCGAGCGGGGGGCACAGATACGCAGTATTTT. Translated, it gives CASRAGGTDTQYF.

The CDR3 reads CASSLQAFQETQYF. The DNA of the CDR3 is TGTGCCAGCAGTTTACAGGCGTTCCAAGAGACCCAGTACTTC. The chain links TRBV28 to TRBJ2-5; D remains unclear. V was shortened by 2 bases and J by 1 base, with 8 bases between the two germline ends. Germline CDR1 and CDR2: MDHEN and SYDVKM. The CDR3 runs to 14 residues.

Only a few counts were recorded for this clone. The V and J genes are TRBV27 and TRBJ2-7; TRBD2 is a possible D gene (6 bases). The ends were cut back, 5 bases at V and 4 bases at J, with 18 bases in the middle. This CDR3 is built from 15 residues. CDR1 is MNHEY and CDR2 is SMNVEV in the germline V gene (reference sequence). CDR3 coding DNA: TGTGCCAGCAGTACCCCGGGATCCGGGAGTTACGAGCAGTACTTC. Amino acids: CASSTPGSGSYEQYF.

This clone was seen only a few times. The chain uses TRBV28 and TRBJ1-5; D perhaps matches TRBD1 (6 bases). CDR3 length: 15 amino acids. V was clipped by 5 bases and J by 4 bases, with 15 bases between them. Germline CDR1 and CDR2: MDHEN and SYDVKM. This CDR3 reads CASSPDRNQNQPQHF. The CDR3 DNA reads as TGTGCCAGCAGTCCCGACAGGAACCAAAATCAGCCCCAGCATTTT.

In nucleotides, the CDR3 is TGTGCCAGCAGCCAAGATCCTAGCGGGGGACGCACAGATACGCAGTATTTT. Encoded protein: CASSQDPSGGRTDTQYF. The chain combines TRBV3-1 (or the pseudogene TRBV3-2) with TRBJ2-3; TRBD2 agrees at 10 bases. Trimming at V came to 0 bases and at J to 1 base, leaving 4 bases not matched to a gene. The germline V gene encodes CDR1 LGHDT and CDR2 YNNKEL (reference sequence). This CDR3 region has 17 residues.

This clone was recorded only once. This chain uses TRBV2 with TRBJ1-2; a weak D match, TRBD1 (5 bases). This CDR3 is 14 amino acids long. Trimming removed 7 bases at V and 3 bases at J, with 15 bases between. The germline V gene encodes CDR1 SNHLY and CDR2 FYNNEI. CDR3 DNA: TGTGCCAGCAACCGTCAGGGCAGGGACTATGGCTACACCTTC. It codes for CASNRQGRDYGYTF. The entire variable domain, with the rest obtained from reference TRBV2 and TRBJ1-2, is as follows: EPEVTQTPSHQVTQMGQEVILRCVPISNHLYFYWYRQILGQKVEFLVSFYNNEISEKSEIFDDQFSVERPDGSNFTLKIRSTKLEDSAMYFCASNRQGRDYGYTFGSGTRLTVV.

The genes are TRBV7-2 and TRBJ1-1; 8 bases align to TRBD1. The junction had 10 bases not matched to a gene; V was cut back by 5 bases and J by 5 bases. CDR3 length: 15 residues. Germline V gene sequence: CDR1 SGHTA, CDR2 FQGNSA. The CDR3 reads CASSLRTGYFTEAFF. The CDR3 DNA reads TGTGCCAGCAGCCTCAGGACAGGGTATTTTACTGAAGCTTTCTTT.

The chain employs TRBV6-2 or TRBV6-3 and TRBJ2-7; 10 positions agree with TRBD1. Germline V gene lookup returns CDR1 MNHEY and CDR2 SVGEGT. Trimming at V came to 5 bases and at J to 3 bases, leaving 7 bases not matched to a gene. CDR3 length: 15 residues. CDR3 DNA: TGTGCCAGCAGTAAACTCCGGGACAGGGGCTACGAGCAGTACTTC. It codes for CASSKLRDRGYEQYF.

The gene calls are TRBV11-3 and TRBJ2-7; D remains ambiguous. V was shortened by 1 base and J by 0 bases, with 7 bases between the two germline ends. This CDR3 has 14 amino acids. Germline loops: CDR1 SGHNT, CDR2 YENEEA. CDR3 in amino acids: CASSLASTSYEQYF. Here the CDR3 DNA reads TGTGCCAGCAGCTTAGCTTCTACCTCCTACGAGCAGTACTTC.

CDR3 nucleotides: TGTGCCAGCAGCGAGGGACAGGGCTATGGCTACACCTTC. The encoded protein is CASSEGQGYGYTF. This rearrangement joins TRBV14 to TRBJ1-2, with 9 positions matching TRBD1. CDR3 length equals 13 residues. CDR1 SGHDN and CDR2 FVKESK come from the germline V gene. Trimming took 5 bases from V and 4 from J; bases not matched to a gene: 2. Complete variable domain (other parts from reference TRBV14 and TRBJ1-2): EAGVTQFPSHSVIEKGQTVTLRCDPISGHDNLYWYRRVMGKEIKFLLHFVKESKQDESGMPNNRFLAERTGGTYSTLKVQPAELEDSGVYFCASSEGQGYGYTFGSGTRLTVV.

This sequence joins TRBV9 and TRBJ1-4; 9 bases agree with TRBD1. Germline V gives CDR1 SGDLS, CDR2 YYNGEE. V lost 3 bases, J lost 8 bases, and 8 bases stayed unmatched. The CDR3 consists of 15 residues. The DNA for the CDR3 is TGTGCCAGCAGCGCCGGACAGGGGCTTGGGGAAAAACTGTTTTTT. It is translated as CASSAGQGLGEKLFF.

CDR3 in amino acids: CASTKTGTGELFF. In DNA form, the CDR3 reads TGTGCCAGCACCAAAACGGGTACCGGGGAGCTGTTTTTT. The chain is built from TRBV2 and TRBJ2-2; D is ambiguous. The germline gives CDR1 SNHLY, CDR2 FYNNEI. V lost 7 bases and J 5 bases, leaving 11 bases between the germline ends. The CDR3 length is 13 residues.

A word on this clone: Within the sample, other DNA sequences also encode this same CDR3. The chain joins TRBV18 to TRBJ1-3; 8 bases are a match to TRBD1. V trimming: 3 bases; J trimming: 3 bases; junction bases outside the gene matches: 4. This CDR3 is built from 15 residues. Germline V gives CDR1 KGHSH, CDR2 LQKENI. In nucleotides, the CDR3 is TGTGCCAGCTCACCCGGACAGGGAGGTGGAAACACCATATATTTT. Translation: CASSPGQGGGNTIYF. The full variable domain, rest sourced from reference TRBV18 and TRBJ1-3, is NAGVMQNPRHLVRRRGQEARLRCSPMKGHSHVYWYRQLPEEGLKFMVYLQKENIIDESGMPKERFSAEFPKEGPSILRIQQVVRGDSAAYFCASSPGQGGGNTIYFGEGSWLTVV.

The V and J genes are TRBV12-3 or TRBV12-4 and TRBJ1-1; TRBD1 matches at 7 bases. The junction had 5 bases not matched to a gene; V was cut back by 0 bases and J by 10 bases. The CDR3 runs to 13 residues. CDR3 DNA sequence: TGTGCCAGCAGTTTAGCGGGACAGAATAGAGCTTTCTTT. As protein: CASSLAGQNRAFF.

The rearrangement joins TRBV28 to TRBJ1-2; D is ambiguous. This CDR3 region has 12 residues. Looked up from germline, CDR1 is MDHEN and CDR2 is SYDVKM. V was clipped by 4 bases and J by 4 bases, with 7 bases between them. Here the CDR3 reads CASSWRLYGYTF. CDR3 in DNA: TGTGCCAGCAGTTGGCGGCTCTATGGCTACACCTTC.

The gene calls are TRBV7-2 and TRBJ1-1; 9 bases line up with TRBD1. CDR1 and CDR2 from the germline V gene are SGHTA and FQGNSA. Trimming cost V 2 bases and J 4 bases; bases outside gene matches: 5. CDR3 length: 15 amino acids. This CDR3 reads CASSLLGTGITEAFF. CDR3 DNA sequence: TGTGCCAGCAGCTTATTAGGGACAGGGATCACTGAAGCTTTCTTT.

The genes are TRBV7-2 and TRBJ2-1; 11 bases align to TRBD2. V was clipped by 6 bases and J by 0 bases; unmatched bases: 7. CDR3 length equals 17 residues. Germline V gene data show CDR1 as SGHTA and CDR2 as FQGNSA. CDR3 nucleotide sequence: TGTGCCAGCAGTATAGCGGGGGGGCTGAGCTCCTACAATGAGCAGTTCTTC. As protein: CASSIAGGLSSYNEQFF.

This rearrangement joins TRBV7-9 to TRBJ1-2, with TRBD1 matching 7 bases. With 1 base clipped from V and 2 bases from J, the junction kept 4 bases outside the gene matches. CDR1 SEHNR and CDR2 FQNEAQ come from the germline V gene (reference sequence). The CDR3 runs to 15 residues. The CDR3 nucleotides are TGTGCCAGCAGCTTAGGGACAGGAGTGAACTATGGCTACACCTTC. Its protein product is CASSLGTGVNYGYTF.

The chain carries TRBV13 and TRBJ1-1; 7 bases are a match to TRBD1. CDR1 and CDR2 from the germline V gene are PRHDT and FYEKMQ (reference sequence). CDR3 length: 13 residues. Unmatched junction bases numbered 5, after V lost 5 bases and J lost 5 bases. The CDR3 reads CASSIDRVTEAFF. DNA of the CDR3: TGTGCCAGCAGCATCGACAGGGTTACTGAAGCTTTCTTT.

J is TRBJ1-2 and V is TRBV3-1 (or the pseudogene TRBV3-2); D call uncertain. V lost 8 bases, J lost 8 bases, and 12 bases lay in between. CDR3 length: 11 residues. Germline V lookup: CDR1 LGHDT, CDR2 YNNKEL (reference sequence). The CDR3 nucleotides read TGTGCCAGCGGACGGGGAACCGGCTACACCTTC. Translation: CASGRGTGYTF.

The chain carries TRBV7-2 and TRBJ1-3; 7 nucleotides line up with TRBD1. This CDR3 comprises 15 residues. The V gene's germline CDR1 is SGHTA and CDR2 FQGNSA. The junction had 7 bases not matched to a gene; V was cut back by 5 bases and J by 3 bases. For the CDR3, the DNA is TGTGCCAGCAGCCCAAGACAGGGATTTGGAAACACCATATATTTT. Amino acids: CASSPRQGFGNTIYF.

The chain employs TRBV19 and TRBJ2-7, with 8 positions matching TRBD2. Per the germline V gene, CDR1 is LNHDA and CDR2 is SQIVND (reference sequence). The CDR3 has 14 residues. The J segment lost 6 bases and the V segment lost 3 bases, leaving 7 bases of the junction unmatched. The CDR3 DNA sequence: TGTGCCAGTAGTATCTTAGGCGGGAGGAGCGAGCAGTACTTC. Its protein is CASSILGGRSEQYF. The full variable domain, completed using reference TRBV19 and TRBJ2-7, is DGGITQSPKYLFRKEGQNVTLSCEQNLNHDAMYWYRQDPGQGLRLIYYSQIVNDFQKGDIAEGYSVSREKKESFPLTVTSAQKNPTAFYLCASSILGGRSEQYFGPGTRLTVT.